The 16 T cell receptor beta chains below were found in one sample sequenced in a study of blood T cell repertoires in COVID-19 (dated by TCRdb to about 2020). Receptor libraries were prepared by the immunoSEQ multiplex PCR assay. This is the immuneACCESS table as TCRdb keeps it, with only in-frame sequences that have V and J called. A part of the clones is gone; compared with another copy, unresolved V genes explain less than half, and the rest is unexplained. Counted in this sample were hundreds of thousands of clones; 80% to 90% of them appeared once. More than 0.95% of the sample lies in the top ten. The sequenced sample was PBMCs or T cells enriched from blood (not recorded which). These receptors came from a man aged 25 to 40 who had recovered from COVID-19.

V usage is TRBV15 and J usage is TRBJ2-2, with 10 bases aligning to TRBD1. Germline CDR1 LNHNV, CDR2 YYDKDF (reference sequence). Trimming removed 3 bases from V and 2 bases from J; junction bases left unmatched: 6. CDR3 length: 17 amino acids. CDR3 coding DNA: TGTGCCACCAGCAGGGACCGGGACAGGGGAAACACCGGGGAGCTGTTTTTT. The encoded protein is CATSRDRDRGNTGELFF.

The CDR3 nucleotides are TGTGCCAGTAGTCGGAGGTACACTGAAGCTTTCTTT. It is translated as CASSRRYTEAFF. The genes are TRBV19 and TRBJ1-1; the D is unclear. The germline V and J ends were trimmed by 5 bases and 3 bases, with 7 bases remaining between them. The CDR3 loop spans 12 amino acids. The germline CDR1 and CDR2 sequences are LNHDA and SQIVND (reference sequence).

The V and J genes are TRBV4-2 and TRBJ2-7; 10 bases are a match to TRBD2. CDR3 size: 18 residues. Trimming cost V 4 bases and J 4 bases; bases outside gene matches: 16. CDR1 and CDR2 from the germline V gene are LGHNA and YNFKEQ. As DNA, the CDR3 is TGTGCCAGCAGCCGACAGGCAGGGAATAGCGGGAGGTCATACGAGCAGTACTTC. Its protein is CASSRQAGNSGRSYEQYF.

V is TRBV25-1 and J is TRBJ2-3; D is unresolved. CDR1 is MGHDK and CDR2 is SYGVNS in the germline V gene. The CDR3 has 14 residues. Deletions cut 0 bases from V and 4 bases from J, with 8 bases between. Here the CDR3 reads CASSEYSSADTQYF. CDR3 nucleotide sequence: TGTGCCAGCAGTGAATATAGCAGCGCAGATACGCAGTATTTT.

This clone was seen just once. The chain has TRBV5-1 and TRBJ2-7; D possibly corresponds to TRBD1 (5 bases). V lost 4 bases and J 3 bases, leaving 14 bases between the germline ends. The CDR3 is 14 residues long. CDR1 is SGHRS, CDR2 YFSETQ, per germline. The CDR3 here is CASSEIQGGYEQYF. The CDR3 DNA reads as TGCGCCAGCAGCGAAATCCAGGGTGGCTACGAGCAGTACTTC. Together with reference TRBV5-1 and TRBJ2-7, the CDR3 gives the full variable domain: KAGVTQTPRYLIKTRGQQVTLSCSPISGHRSVSWYQQTPGQGLQFLFEYFSETQRNKGNFPGRFSGRQFSNSRSEMNVSTLELGDSALYLCASSEIQGGYEQYFGPGTRLTVT.

V and J are TRBV19 and TRBJ1-5, with unresolved D. The germline V gene has CDR1 LNHDA and CDR2 SQIVND (reference sequence). Trimming left V 4 bases short and J 0 bases short, with 7 bases between. The length of the CDR3 is 14 residues. Here the CDR3 reads CASSRQDSNQPQHF. DNA for the CDR3: TGTGCCAGTAGTAGGCAGGATAGCAATCAGCCCCAGCATTTT.

This clone came up many times. The rearrangement uses TRBV30 and TRBJ2-1; 14 bases fit TRBD2. V gave up 2 bases and J gave up 7 bases; unmatched junction bases: 4. This CDR3 has 15 amino acids. Germline values: CDR1 GTSNPN, CDR2 SVGIG (reference sequence). This CDR3 is CAWSTGLAGVNEQFF. The CDR3 DNA follows: TGTGCCTGGAGTACGGGACTAGCGGGAGTTAATGAGCAGTTCTTC. The whole variable domain, remainder taken from reference TRBV30 and TRBJ2-1, is SQTIHQWPATLVQPVGSPLSLECTVEGTSNPNLYWYRQAAGRGLQLLFYSVGIGQISSEVPQNLSASRPQDRQFILSSKKLLLSDSGFYLCAWSTGLAGVNEQFFGPGTRLTVL.

This clone was detected a few times. The chain has TRBV6-6 and TRBJ1-5; perhaps TRBD1 as D (6 bases). CDR3 size: 17 residues. From germline, CDR1 is MNHNY and CDR2 SVGAGI (reference sequence). Trimming pared 5 bases from V and 3 bases from J, leaving 20 bases between. Here the CDR3 reads CASSQRGGGSYNQPQHF. The CDR3 region has the DNA TGTGCCAGCAGTCAGAGGGGAGGGGGATCCTACAATCAGCCCCAGCATTTT.

V usage is TRBV4-1 and J usage is TRBJ2-7; 7 bases are a match to TRBD2. CDR3 length: 16 amino acids. V trimming: 1 base; J trimming: 1 base; junction bases outside the gene matches: 7. CDR1 and CDR2 from the germline V gene are MGHRA and YSYEKL. The CDR3, as DNA: TGCGCCAGCAGCCAAGTTGTGGGGGGGTCTTCCTACGAGCAGTACTTC. Its translation is CASSQVVGGSSYEQYF.

The chain uses TRBV21-1 and TRBJ2-1; the DNA was not used to check the table's D call, TRBD1. TRBV21-1 is tagged as a pseudogene. This CDR3 has 13 residues. CDR3: CADSRTGTNEQFF. The CDR3 coding sequence is TGTGCCGATTCCAGGACAGGGACTAATGAGCAGTTCTTC.

The chain is built from TRBV3-1 (or the pseudogene TRBV3-2) and TRBJ2-7; D perhaps matches TRBD1 (6 bases). The CDR3 is 15 residues long. The germline gives CDR1 LGHDT, CDR2 YNNKEL (reference sequence). Trimming removed 3 bases from V and 0 bases from J, with 12 bases in between. The CDR3: CASSQGAPSSYEQYF. In DNA form, the CDR3 reads TGTGCCAGCAGCCAGGGGGCGCCGAGCTCCTACGAGCAGTACTTC.

In DNA, the CDR3 is TGTGCCAGCAGTTACTCTACCGGGACAGGTTACGAGCAGTACTTC. Translation: CASSYSTGTGYEQYF. This chain uses TRBV6-5 with TRBJ2-7, with 8 nucleotides matching TRBD1. Trimming took 0 bases from V and 4 from J; bases not matched to a gene: 5. Germline CDR1 MNHEY, CDR2 SVGAGI. The CDR3 sequence is 15 residues long.

The gene calls are TRBV11-2 and TRBJ2-3, with unresolved D. Germline V gene data show CDR1 as SGHAT and CDR2 as FQNNGV. The CDR3 sequence is 12 residues long. Trimming pared 5 bases from V and 5 bases from J, leaving 8 bases between. CDR3: CASSNLGDTQYF. The CDR3 nucleotides are TGTGCCAGCAGCAACCTCGGAGATACGCAGTATTTT.

This sequence joins TRBV5-1 and TRBJ2-5; maybe TRBD2 (5 bases). The V end lost 4 bases, the J end lost 1 base, and 11 bases lay between the germline ends. CDR1 and CDR2 from the germline V gene are SGHRS and YFSETQ. This CDR3 is built from 14 residues. The CDR3 loop is CASSAGYFQETQYF. The CDR3 bases are TGCGCCAGCAGCGCGGGTTACTTCCAAGAGACCCAGTACTTC.

By share, this clone ranks as medium-sized (0.01 to 0.1%). The chain couples TRBV10-3 to TRBJ2-3; D gene uncertain. The V end was cut by 2 bases, the J end by 4 bases, with 7 bases between. CDR3 length: 13 amino acids. Germline V CDR1 and CDR2: ENHRY, SYGVKD. CDR3 nucleotides: TGTGCCATCAGTGAGGTCAGCGCAGATACGCAGTATTTT. Protein product: CAISEVSADTQYF.

V gene TRBV18 combines with J gene TRBJ2-5, with TRBD1 as a possible D gene (6 bases). The CDR3 has 14 amino acids. V lost 3 bases, J lost 4 bases, and 12 bases lay in between. The germline V gene encodes CDR1 KGHSH and CDR2 LQKENI. The CDR3: CASSPPTGSETQYF. The CDR3 DNA follows: TGTGCCAGCTCACCGCCTACAGGGTCAGAGACCCAGTACTTC. The full variable domain, completed using reference TRBV18 and TRBJ2-5, is NAGVMQNPRHLVRRRGQEARLRCSPMKGHSHVYWYRQLPEEGLKFMVYLQKENIIDESGMPKERFSAEFPKEGPSILRIQQVVRGDSAAYFCASSPPTGSETQYFGPGTRLLVL.